This record covers a single T cell receptor (beta chain). Its antigen is still unknown. The donors, aged roughly 6 to 100, were healthy Caucasians from Russia. V shed 5 bases and J 5 bases; nucleotides not matched to a gene: 6. From germline, CDR1 is SGHAT and CDR2 FQNNGV. The CDR3 length is 14 residues. The record originates from a study of blood T cells in healthy people across ages. General study results and limits: Possibly confounding the expanded clonotype changes was the fact that donor CMV status was unknown.

Using a J-beta primer mix together with a sample-barcoded 5' primer, a second PCR was run for about 6 to 12 cycles. TCRdb itself ran the 5' RACE reads through MiXCR, one entry per CDR3 protein. The repertoire consists of a few hundred thousand distinct CDR3 sequences, with about 28% occurring once and the leading ten covering 3% to 4.5%. The same specimen was also included in a second study, on T cells of mothers and their children. In that study: Donors comprised a few healthy Caucasian mothers plus their six children. Unrelated mother-child pairs always had slightly, but never significantly, lower normalized overlap than related pairs.

Sequencing was done on a sample of blood. The chain uses TRBV11-2 and TRBJ2-5, with 9 bases that match TRBD2. The source of this sequence is a boy aged 2 to 9 in good health. This CDR3 reads CASSQAGGRETQYF. The CDR3 bases are TGTGCCAGCAGCCAAGCGGGGGGAAGGGAGACCCAGTACTTC.